This TCR beta chain was obtained from a study of T cells in Graves' hyperthyroidism and ophthalmopathy. The overall study: Specimen type is peripheral blood, collected at initial diagnosis prior to any treatment.

TCR beta CDR3 regions were amplified from RNA. The HTBI primer set served for first-round RT-PCR of the TCR CDR3. TCRdb recomputed calls from the multiplex PCR reads with MiXCR, one row per CDR3 protein. The sample lists fewer than 550,000 distinct CDR3 sequences; less than 25% were seen once. V lost 1 base, J lost 2 bases, and 12 bases lay in between. CDR1 and CDR2 (germline): MDHEN, SYDVKM. The CDR3 runs 16 residues. Each person with ophthalmopathy scored at least 3 on the Clinical Activity Score, reached NOSPECS grade 4 or higher, and had been ill under 3 months. Patients were excluded because of uncontrolled infection, other autoimmune disease, pregnancy or lactation. This clonotype was detected ten times or more. The antigen is not known. Study-wide results and limits: Patients with ophthalmopathy were separated from those with stable hyperthyroidism by a 13 V-J model.

The chain employs TRBV28 and TRBJ1-5, with D unclear. This receptor was identified in a woman aged 30 to 39 with Graves' ophthalmopathy. Input material: blood. This CDR3 is CASSLSPGDGNQPQHF. For the CDR3, the DNA is TGTGCCAGCAGTTTATCTCCGGGAGACGGCAATCAGCCCCAGCATTTT.